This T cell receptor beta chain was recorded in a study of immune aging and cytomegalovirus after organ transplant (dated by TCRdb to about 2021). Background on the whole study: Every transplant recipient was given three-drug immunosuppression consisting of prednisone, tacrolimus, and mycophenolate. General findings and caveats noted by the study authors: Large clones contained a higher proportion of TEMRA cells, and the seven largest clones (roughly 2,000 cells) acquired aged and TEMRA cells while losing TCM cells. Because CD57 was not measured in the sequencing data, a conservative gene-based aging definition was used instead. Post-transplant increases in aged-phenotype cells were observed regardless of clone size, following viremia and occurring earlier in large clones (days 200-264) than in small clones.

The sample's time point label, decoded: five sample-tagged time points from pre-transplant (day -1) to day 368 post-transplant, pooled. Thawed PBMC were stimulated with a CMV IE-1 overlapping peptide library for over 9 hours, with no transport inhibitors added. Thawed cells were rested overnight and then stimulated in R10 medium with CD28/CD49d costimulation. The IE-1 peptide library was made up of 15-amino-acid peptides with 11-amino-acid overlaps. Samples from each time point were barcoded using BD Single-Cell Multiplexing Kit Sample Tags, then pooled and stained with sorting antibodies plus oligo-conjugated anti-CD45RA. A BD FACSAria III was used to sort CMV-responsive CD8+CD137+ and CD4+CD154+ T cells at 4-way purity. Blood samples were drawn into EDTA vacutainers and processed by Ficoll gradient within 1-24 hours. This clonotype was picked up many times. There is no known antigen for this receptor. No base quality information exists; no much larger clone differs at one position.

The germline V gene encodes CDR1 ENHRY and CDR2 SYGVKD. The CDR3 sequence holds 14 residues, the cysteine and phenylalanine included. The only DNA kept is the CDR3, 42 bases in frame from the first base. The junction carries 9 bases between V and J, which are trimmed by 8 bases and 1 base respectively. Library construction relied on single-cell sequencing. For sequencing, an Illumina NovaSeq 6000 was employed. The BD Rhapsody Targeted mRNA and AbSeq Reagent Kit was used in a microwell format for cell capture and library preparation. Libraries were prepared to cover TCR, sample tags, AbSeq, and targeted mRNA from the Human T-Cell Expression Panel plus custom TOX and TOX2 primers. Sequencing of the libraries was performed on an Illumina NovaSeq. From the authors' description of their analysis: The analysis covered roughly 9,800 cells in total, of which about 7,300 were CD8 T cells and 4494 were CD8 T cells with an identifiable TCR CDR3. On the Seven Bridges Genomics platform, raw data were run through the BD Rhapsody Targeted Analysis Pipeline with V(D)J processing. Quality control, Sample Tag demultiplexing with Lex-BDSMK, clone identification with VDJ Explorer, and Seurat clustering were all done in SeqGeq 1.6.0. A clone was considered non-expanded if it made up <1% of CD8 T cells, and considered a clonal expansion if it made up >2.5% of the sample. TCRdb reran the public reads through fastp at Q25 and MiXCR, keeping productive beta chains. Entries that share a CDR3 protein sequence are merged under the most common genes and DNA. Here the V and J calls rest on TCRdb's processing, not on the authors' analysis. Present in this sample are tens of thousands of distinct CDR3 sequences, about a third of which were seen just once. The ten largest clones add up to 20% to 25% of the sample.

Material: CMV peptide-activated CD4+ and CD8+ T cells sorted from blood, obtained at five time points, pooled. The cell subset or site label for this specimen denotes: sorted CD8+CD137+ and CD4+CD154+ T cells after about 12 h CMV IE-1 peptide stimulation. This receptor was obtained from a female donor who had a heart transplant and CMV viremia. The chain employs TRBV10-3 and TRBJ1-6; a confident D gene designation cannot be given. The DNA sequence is TGTGCCATCCGGGGTTCATCCTATAATTCACCCCTCCACTTT. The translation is CAIRGSSYNSPLHF.